What follows is one T cell receptor (beta chain) and its context. The data derive from a study of blood T cell repertoires in COVID-19. Across the whole study: T cells, B-cell-depleted T cells, or PBMCs supplied cDNA or gDNA.

Under the authors' procedure: Reference gene primer amplification in the assay estimated nucleated cell counts. Here immunoSEQ multiplex PCR was the method, and the copy in TCRdb shows in-frame clones only, minus some. V and J calls and clone size are as listed in that table; D and trimming were resolved from the DNA. The data show 360,000 or so clones, over 85% seen once. CDR1 is MDHEN and CDR2 is SYDVKM in the germline V gene. The junction had 4 bases not matched to a gene; V was cut back by 6 bases and J by 3 bases. This CDR3 region has 13 residues. Everyone who took part was roughly 18 to 90 years old, and they came from about 25 US areas. Recovered status in Cohort 3 required two negative PCRs, clearance, or symptom resolution.

The J gene is TRBJ1-1, the V gene TRBV28; 7 bases are a match to TRBD1. The sequenced material came from PBMCs or T cells enriched from blood (not recorded which). This receptor was obtained from a woman aged 25-40 years who had recovered from COVID-19. The CDR3 loop reads CASSLGQYTEAFF. CDR3 nucleotide sequence: TGTGCCAGCAGCCTGGGACAGTACACTGAAGCTTTCTTT.